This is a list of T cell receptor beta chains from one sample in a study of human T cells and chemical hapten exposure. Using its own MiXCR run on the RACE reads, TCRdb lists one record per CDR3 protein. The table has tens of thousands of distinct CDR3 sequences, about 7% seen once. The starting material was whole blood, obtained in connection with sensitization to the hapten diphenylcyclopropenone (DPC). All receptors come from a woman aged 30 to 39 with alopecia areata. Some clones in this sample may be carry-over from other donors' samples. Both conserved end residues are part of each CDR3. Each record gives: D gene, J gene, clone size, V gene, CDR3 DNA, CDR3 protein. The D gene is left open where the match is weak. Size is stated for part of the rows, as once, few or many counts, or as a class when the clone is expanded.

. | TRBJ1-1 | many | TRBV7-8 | TGTGCCAGCAGCTTAGGCGCAGGGTTGAACACTGAAGCTTTCTTT | CASSLGAGLNTEAFF
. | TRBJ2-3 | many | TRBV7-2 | TGTGCCAGCAGCTCCTTTAGATACACAGATACGCAGTATTTT | CASSSFRYTDTQYF
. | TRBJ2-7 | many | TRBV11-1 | TGTGCCAGCAGCTTAGGCGGGGCGGCGGGCTACGAGCAGTACTTC | CASSLGGAAGYEQYF
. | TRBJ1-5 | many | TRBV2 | TGTGCCAGCAGTGAAAACAATCAGCCCCAGCATTTT | CASSENNQPQHF
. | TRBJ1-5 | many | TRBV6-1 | TGTGCCAGCATCGGCCGCTACTATAGCAATCAGCCCCAGCATTTT | CASIGRYYSNQPQHF
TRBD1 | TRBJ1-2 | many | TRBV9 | TGTGCCAGCAGCGTAGGAGCAGGGGGCTACTATGGCTACACCTTC | CASSVGAGGYYGYTF
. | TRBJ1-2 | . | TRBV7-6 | TGTGCCAGCAGCTTAGCAGAGCAGGCAGGGCAGGTCTATGGCTACACCTTC | CASSLAEQAGQVYGYTF
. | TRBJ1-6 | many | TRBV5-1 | TGCGCCAGCAGCTTGGGGTGGAGCTCACCCCTCCACTTT | CASSLGWSSPLHF
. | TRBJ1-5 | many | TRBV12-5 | TGTGCTAGTGTCTTGGGGGAATCGCGCAATCAGCCCCAGCATTTT | CASVLGESRNQPQHF
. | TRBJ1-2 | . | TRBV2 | TGTGCCAGCAGTATAGCCTCAGGGTCCCCGATCTATGGCTACACCTTC | CASSIASGSPIYGYTF
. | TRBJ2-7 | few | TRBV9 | TGTGCCAGCAGCGTAGATGTCAGTAAACCGAGGGAGCAGTACTTC | CASSVDVSKPREQYF
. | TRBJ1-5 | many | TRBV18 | TGTGCCAGCTCACCAGGGGGAGGTCAGCCCCAGCATTTT | CASSPGGGQPQHF
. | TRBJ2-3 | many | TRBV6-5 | TGTGCCAGCAGTCCGGGGGATTCTAGCACAGATACGCAGTATTTT | CASSPGDSSTDTQYF
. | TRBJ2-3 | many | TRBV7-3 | TGTGCCAGCAGCTTCTCATCAGCAGATACGCAGTATTTT | CASSFSSADTQYF
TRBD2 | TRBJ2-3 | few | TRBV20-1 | TGCAGTGCCCCGGGACTAGTATTAAATACGCAGTATTTT | CSAPGLVLNTQYF
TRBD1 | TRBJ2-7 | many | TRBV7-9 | TGTGCCAGCAGCCATCCAACAGGGGGTAGTGCCTACGAGCAGTACTTC | CASSHPTGGSAYEQYF
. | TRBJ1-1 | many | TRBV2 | TGTGCCAGCAGTTCAAGACAGCCTGGAGGAGCTTTCTTT | CASSSRQPGGAFF
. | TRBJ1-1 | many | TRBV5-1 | TGCGCCAGCAGCTTGCGGGGAAGCACTGAAGCTTTCTTT | CASSLRGSTEAFF
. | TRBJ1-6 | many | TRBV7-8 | TGTGCCAGCTTTGGGCAGAGCGGTTCACCCCTCCACTTT | CASFGQSGSPLHF
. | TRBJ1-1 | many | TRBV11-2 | TGTGCCAGCAGCTTTTTACGCAGCGGAGCTTTCTTT | CASSFLRSGAFF
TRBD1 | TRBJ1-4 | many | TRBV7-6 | TGTGCCAGCAGCTTGAGAACGGGACAGGCTAATGAAAAACTGTTTTTT | CASSLRTGQANEKLFF
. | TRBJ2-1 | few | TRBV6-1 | TGTGCCAGCAGTGACTTGTTCGGGGCAGCCTCCTACAATGAGCAGTTCTTC | CASSDLFGAASYNEQFF
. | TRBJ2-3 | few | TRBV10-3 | TGTGCCATCAGTGAATCTTCTGGGCAAAGGGGCACAGATACGCAGTATTTT | CAISESSGQRGTDTQYF
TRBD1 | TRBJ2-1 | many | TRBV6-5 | TGTGCCAGCCGCCGGGACAGGGGATATGAGCAGTTCTTC | CASRRDRGYEQFF
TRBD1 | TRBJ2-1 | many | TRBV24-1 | TGTGCCACCAGTGATTCATCGACAGGGGATGAGCAGTTCTTC | CATSDSSTGDEQFF
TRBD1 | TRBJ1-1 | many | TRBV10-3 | TGTGCCATCGGGGACAGGGAGGGTACTGAAGCTTTCTTT | CAIGDREGTEAFF
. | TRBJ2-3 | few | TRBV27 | TGTGCCAGCTCAGCGGAGGGACAGTCCACAGATACGCAGTATTTT | CASSAEGQSTDTQYF
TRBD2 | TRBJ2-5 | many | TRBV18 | TGTGCCAGCTCACCACCTAGCGGGGGCCAAGAGACCCAGTACTTC | CASSPPSGGQETQYF
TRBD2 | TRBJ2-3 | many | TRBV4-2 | TGTGCCAGCAGCCGTGGCCCCCTCGCAGCGGGGGGCCCAGATACGCAGTATTTT | CASSRGPLAAGGPDTQYF
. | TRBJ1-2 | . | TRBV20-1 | TGCAGTGCTAGAAATACGGGGAATGGGTATGGCGACACCTTC | CSARNTGNGYGDTF
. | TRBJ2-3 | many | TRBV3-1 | TGTGCCAGCAGCCTTGAGGATACGCAGTATTTT | CASSLEDTQYF
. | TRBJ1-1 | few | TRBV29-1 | TGCAGCGTTGAATGGGGGAGCGGCACTGAAGCTTTCTTT | CSVEWGSGTEAFF
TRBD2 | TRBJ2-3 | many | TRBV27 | TGTGCCAGCAGTTCTCTCAGCGGGGGGGGAGGGGATACGCAGTATTTT | CASSSLSGGGGDTQYF
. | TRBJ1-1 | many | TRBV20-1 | TGCAGTGCTAGTTCGGGTATTACTGAAGCTTTCTTT | CSASSGITEAFF
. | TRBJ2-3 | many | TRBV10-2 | TGCGCCACCAAGGAGGGACCCGGAGCAGATACGCAGTATTTT | CATKEGPGADTQYF
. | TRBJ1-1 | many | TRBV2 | TGTGCCAGCTATCCACGCAGGAACACTGAAGCTTTCTTT | CASYPRRNTEAFF
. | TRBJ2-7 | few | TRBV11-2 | TGTGCCAGCAGCTTATCCCTTCGAGGCGAGCAGTACTTC | CASSLSLRGEQYF
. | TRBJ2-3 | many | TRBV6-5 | TGTGCCAGCAGTTACTCGGCCGCTGGTAGCACAGATACGCAGTATTTT | CASSYSAAGSTDTQYF
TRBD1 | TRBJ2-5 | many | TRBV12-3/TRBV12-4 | TGTGCCAGCACCTTACCCGCGGGCCGGGGACAGGGGATGAGGAACCAAGAGACCCAGTACTTC | CASTLPAGRGQGMRNQETQYF
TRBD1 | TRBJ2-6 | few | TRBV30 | TGTGCCCGGGACAGTTCTTACTCTGGGGCCAACGTCCTGACTTTC | CARDSSYSGANVLTF
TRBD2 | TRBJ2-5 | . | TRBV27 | TGTGCCAGCAAGGGACTAGCGGGGGGGGAGGAGACCCAGTACTTC | CASKGLAGGEETQYF
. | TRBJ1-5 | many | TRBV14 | TGTGCCAGCAGCCGACAGATCAATCAGCCCCAGCATTTT | CASSRQINQPQHF
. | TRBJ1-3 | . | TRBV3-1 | TGTGCCAGCAGCCAGGGGACCGGAGGGGTTGTCGCCATATATTTT | CASSQGTGGVVAIYF
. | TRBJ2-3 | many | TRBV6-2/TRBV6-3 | TGTGCCAGCAGTTACTTACCGGGGTCATCCCCTAGCACAGATACGCAGTATTTT | CASSYLPGSSPSTDTQYF
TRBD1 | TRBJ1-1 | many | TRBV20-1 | TGCAGTGCTAGGACAGGGCTGAACACTGAAGCTTTCTTT | CSARTGLNTEAFF
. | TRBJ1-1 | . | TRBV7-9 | TGTGCCAGCAGCTTACGGACTTGGACGGACACTGAAGCTTTCTTT | CASSLRTWTDTEAFF
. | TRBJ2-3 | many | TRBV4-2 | TGTGCCAGCAGCCAAGTTAGGGGGGGCGGCACAGATACGCAGTATTTT | CASSQVRGGGTDTQYF
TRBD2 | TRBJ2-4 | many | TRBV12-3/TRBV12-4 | TGTGCCAGCAGTCCGTCGACTAGCACGGGGCCGGCCAAAAACATTCAGTACTTC | CASSPSTSTGPAKNIQYF
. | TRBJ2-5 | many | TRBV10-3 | TGTGCCATCAGCGCAGAGCAACAAGGGACCGAAGAGACCCAGTACTTC | CAISAEQQGTEETQYF
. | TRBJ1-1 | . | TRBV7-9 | TGTGCCAGCAGCTCTTGGACCCTAAACACTGAAGCTTTCTTT | CASSSWTLNTEAFF
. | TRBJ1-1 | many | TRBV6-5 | TGTGCCAGCAGTTACGGTATGGGGTCAGGCACTGAAGCTTTCTTT | CASSYGMGSGTEAFF
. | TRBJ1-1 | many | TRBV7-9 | TGTGCCAGCAGGTCCATGTTCGGGAACACTGAAGCTTTCTTT | CASRSMFGNTEAFF
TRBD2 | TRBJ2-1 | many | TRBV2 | TGTGCCAGCAGGCGACTAGCGGGGGTGGGGCATGAGCAGTTCTTC | CASRRLAGVGHEQFF
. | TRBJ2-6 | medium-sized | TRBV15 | TGTGCCACCAGCAGAGGTTCCTCTGGGGCCAACGTCCTGACTTTC | CATSRGSSGANVLTF
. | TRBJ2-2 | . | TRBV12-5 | TGTGCTAGTGGTTTGGTACTGTTTGCGGGGGCCCGTCACGGCGGGGAGCTGTTTTTT | CASGLVLFAGARHGGELFF
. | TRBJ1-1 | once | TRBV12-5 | TGTGCTAGTGGCAAGAACACTGAAGCTTTCTTT | CASGKNTEAFF
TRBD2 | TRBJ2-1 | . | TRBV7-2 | TGTGCCAGCAGCACAGCTAGCGGGGGGACCTACAATGAGCGGTTCTTC | CASSTASGGTYNERFF
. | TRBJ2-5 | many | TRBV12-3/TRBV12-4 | TGTGCCAGCAGTTTTATGGCCCGAACGGGGACCCAGTACTTC | CASSFMARTGTQYF